The clone carrying this T cell receptor (beta chain) was picked up many times. 5'RACE template switching added a universal primer site and UMIs to TCR cDNA. TCRdb analysed the 5' RACE reads with MiXCR anew, one entry per CDR3 protein. This sample carries around 63,000 distinct CDR3 sequences, 6.5% to 9% of them seen once, and the ten largest clones take about 38%. This sample is drawn from a study of T cells after yellow fever vaccination. Trimming took 2 bases from V and 4 from J, leaving 8 bases between them. The length of the CDR3 is 13 residues. In germline, CDR1 is SEHNR, CDR2 FQNEAQ (reference sequence).

Here the sequenced sample was CD8+ T cells sorted from PBMCs, taken 15 days after the yellow fever booster vaccination. V usage is TRBV7-9 and J usage is TRBJ1-2; D is unresolved. This sequence originates from a man under 40 who received the YFV17D yellow fever vaccine. The CDR3 region has the DNA TGTGCCAGCAGCTTACCGGCCCTCTATGGCTACACCTTC. Protein sequence: CASSLPALYGYTF.